The next 26 T cell receptor beta chains were all read from a single sample in a study of a mutant IDH1 vaccine in newly diagnosed glioma. Time point: week 23, last vaccination. The vaccine gave 300 ug of a 20-mer mutant IDH1 peptide subcutaneously per dose. Their antigen targets remain unknown. TCRdb's copy holds only in-frame clones and misses some; the assay was immunoSEQ multiplex PCR. The sample includes around 41,000 clones, 60% to 85% of them seen just once. Here the sequenced sample was PBMCs, taken from a glioma patient whose treatment included an IDH1 peptide vaccine. The receptors were gathered from a middle-aged woman with glioma. Some clones in this sample may be carry-over from other donors' samples.

The chain has TRBV6-5 and TRBJ1-1; D may be TRBD1 (6 bases). The CDR3 loop spans 12 amino acids. The V gene's germline CDR1 is MNHEY and CDR2 SVGAGI. V shed 7 bases and J shed 5 bases, with 11 bases lying between them. The CDR3 nucleotides are TGTGCCAGCATGGGGGCGGGAACTGAAGCTTTCTTT. This codes for CASMGAGTEAFF.

The rearrangement uses TRBV25-1 and TRBJ2-5; D may be TRBD1 or TRBD2 (7 bases each). Looked up from germline, CDR1 is MGHDK and CDR2 is SYGVNS. The V and J ends lost 7 bases and 5 bases respectively, with 11 bases between them. This CDR3 is built from 12 residues. The CDR3 loop reads CASTGGVETQYF. As DNA, the CDR3 is TGTGCCAGCACAGGGGGGGTGGAGACCCAGTACTTC.

CDR3 coding DNA: TGTGCCAGCAGTTTGGAACGAATCGACACTGAAGCTTTCTTT. Its translation is CASSLERIDTEAFF. The rearrangement links TRBV27 to TRBJ1-1; no reliable D call. This CDR3 region has 14 residues. V gave up 3 bases and J gave up 3 bases, with 11 bases separating them. CDR1 and CDR2 (germline): MNHEY, SMNVEV (reference sequence).

This clone was detected a few times. The chain carries TRBV6-1 and TRBJ1-5, with D unclear. This CDR3 contains 13 residues. The V and J ends lost 1 base and 8 bases respectively, with 9 bases between them. The germline gives CDR1 MNHNS, CDR2 SASEGT. CDR3 coding DNA: TGTGCCAGCAGTGAAGAGGTCGTGGAGCCCCAGCATTTT. This translates into CASSEEVVEPQHF.

The chain employs TRBV6-5 and TRBJ2-7; 7 nucleotides match TRBD2. The germline V gene has CDR1 MNHEY and CDR2 SVGAGI. With V trimmed by 5 bases and J by 1 base, 5 bases remained unmatched. The CDR3 runs to 14 residues. As DNA, the CDR3 is TGTGCCAGCAGTGCTAGCGGTCCTTCCTACGAGCAGTACTTC. Translated: CASSASGPSYEQYF.

This chain uses TRBV29-1 with TRBJ2-5; D not certain. Germline lookup yields CDR1 SQVTM and CDR2 ANQGSEA. V shed 4 bases and J shed 5 bases, with 11 bases lying between them. The CDR3 extends over 12 amino acids. CDR3 in amino acids: CSVVADWETQYF. CDR3 DNA: TGCAGCGTTGTGGCCGATTGGGAGACCCAGTACTTC.

Only a few counts were recorded for this clone. The chain joins TRBV7-9 to TRBJ1-1; D unclear. CDR3 length equals 13 residues. CDR1 is SEHNR, CDR2 FQNEAQ, per germline (reference sequence). Between the trimmed V and J ends, which lost 1 base and 1 base, there was a span of 4 bases. This CDR3 is CASSLGQNTEAFF. CDR3 nucleotides: TGTGCCAGCAGCTTAGGGCAGAACACTGAAGCTTTCTTT.

CDR3 in amino acids: CASSLPSGVQETQYF. The CDR3 coding sequence is TGTGCCAGCAGCTTGCCTAGCGGGGTCCAAGAGACCCAGTACTTC. The chain combines TRBV5-6 with TRBJ2-5, with 9 positions matching TRBD2. V trimming: 1 base; J trimming: 1 base; junction bases outside the gene matches: 2. CDR3 length equals 15 residues. Germline V lookup: CDR1 SGHDT, CDR2 YYEEEE.

The rearrangement links TRBV29-1 to TRBJ1-1, with D hard to call. CDR1 is SQVTM, CDR2 ANQGSEA, per germline. The CDR3 extends over 13 amino acids. The germline V and J ends were trimmed by 3 bases and 0 bases, with 8 bases remaining between them. CDR3 in amino acids: CSVEGFLNTEAFF. The CDR3 DNA reads as TGCAGCGTTGAGGGCTTCTTGAACACTGAAGCTTTCTTT.

The chain uses TRBV27 and TRBJ1-2; possibly TRBD1 for D (6 bases). The CDR3 covers 16 residues. From germline, CDR1 is MNHEY and CDR2 SMNVEV (reference sequence). V was pared by 6 bases and J by 7 bases, with 24 bases between. The CDR3, as DNA: TGTGCCAGCAGGGCCCAACAGGGACCCATTGAGGCTGGCTACACCTTC. It codes for CASRAQQGPIEAGYTF.

The V gene is TRBV5-4, the J gene TRBJ2-7, with D tentatively TRBD2 (6 bases). The CDR3 is made up of 13 amino acids. V was clipped by 3 bases and J by 3 bases, with 10 bases between them. The germline V gene has CDR1 SGHNT and CDR2 YYREEE (reference sequence). CDR3 in amino acids: CASSWGEVYEQYF. In nucleotides, the CDR3 is TGTGCCAGCAGCTGGGGGGAAGTCTACGAGCAGTACTTC.

The genes are TRBV6-6 and TRBJ2-3; weak D call: TRBD2 (6 bases). Looked up from germline, CDR1 is MNHNY and CDR2 is SVGAGI (reference sequence). Between the trimmed V and J ends, which lost 7 bases and 2 bases, there was a span of 13 bases. This CDR3 is 14 amino acids long. CDR3 coding DNA: TGTGCCAGCAAAAGGACTACTAACACAGATACGCAGTATTTT. Protein product: CASKRTTNTDTQYF.

The chain recombines TRBV9 with TRBJ2-7, with D unclear. The CDR3 totals 15 residues. V was trimmed by 0 bases and J by 2 bases, leaving 12 bases between them. The germline V gene encodes CDR1 SGDLS and CDR2 YYNGEE. CDR3 protein: CASSVDGREAYEQYF. The CDR3 DNA reads TGTGCCAGCAGCGTAGATGGCCGTGAAGCCTACGAGCAGTACTTC.

The chain couples TRBV4-1 to TRBJ2-3; a weak D match, TRBD2 (5 bases). Trimming removed 0 bases from V and 5 bases from J, with 12 bases in between. Germline CDR1 is MGHRA and CDR2 is YSYEKL. The length of the CDR3 is 15 residues. Here the CDR3 reads CASSQDRPGEDTQYF. DNA of the CDR3: TGCGCCAGCAGCCAAGATCGGCCCGGGGAAGATACGCAGTATTTT.

The chain combines TRBV10-2 with TRBJ1-2; D possibly corresponds to TRBD1 (5 bases). The CDR3 sequence is 15 residues long. The V gene lost 8 bases and the J gene lost 4 bases, with 20 bases spanning the gap. Germline assignment: CDR1 WSHSY and CDR2 SAAADI. DNA of the CDR3: TGCGCCAGCGGAGGACAAGAGGGCTCCCTCTATGGCTACACCTTC. Amino acids: CASGGQEGSLYGYTF.

This rearrangement joins TRBV7-9 to TRBJ2-5, with D unresolved. Trimming left V 5 bases short and J 5 bases short, with 18 bases between. CDR3 length equals 15 residues. Germline CDR1 reads SEHNR; CDR2 reads FQNEAQ (reference sequence). DNA for the CDR3: TGTGCCAGCAGCGGACGCGGTGAGACGTGGGAGACCCAGTACTTC. Translated, it gives CASSGRGETWETQYF.

This rearrangement joins TRBV27 to TRBJ1-2; D possibly corresponds to TRBD1 (6 bases). CDR1 is MNHEY, CDR2 SMNVEV, per germline (reference sequence). Trimming removed 4 bases at V and 6 bases at J, with 12 bases between. The CDR3 covers 13 residues. CDR3 residues: CASSSGARHGYTF. In DNA form, the CDR3 reads TGTGCCAGCAGTTCGGGGGCGAGACATGGCTACACCTTC.

The V call is TRBV27, the J call TRBJ1-5; 7 nucleotides match TRBD1. From germline, CDR1 is MNHEY and CDR2 SMNVEV (reference sequence). The CDR3 loop spans 15 amino acids. V was clipped by 6 bases and J by 7 bases; unmatched bases: 12. The CDR3 DNA reads TGTGCCAGCAGCCTCGACAGGGAGTTAAACCAGCCCCAGCATTTT. It translates to CASSLDRELNQPQHF.

The V and J genes are TRBV5-1 and TRBJ1-3; no clear D gene. Trimming left V 2 bases short and J 8 bases short, with 5 bases between. The CDR3 runs to 11 residues. Germline V CDR1 and CDR2: SGHRS, YFSETQ. The CDR3 is CASSFRDTIYF. DNA for the CDR3: TGCGCCAGCAGCTTTCGTGACACCATATATTTT.

V gene TRBV2 combines with J gene TRBJ1-1, with D possibly TRBD1 on 5 matching bases. V was pared by 3 bases and J by 3 bases, with 11 bases between. Germline V gives CDR1 SNHLY, CDR2 FYNNEI. The CDR3 spans 14 residues. The CDR3, as DNA: TGTGCCAGCAGTGACCGGGACTCCTACACTGAAGCTTTCTTT. The encoded protein is CASSDRDSYTEAFF.

This clone was seen once. V is TRBV5-1 and J is TRBJ2-7; TRBD1 matches 7 bases. Germline CDR1 and CDR2: SGHRS and YFSETQ. Trimming removed 4 bases from V and 3 bases from J; junction bases left unmatched: 7. The CDR3 length is 14 residues. The CDR3 is CASSLQGSHYEQYF. In DNA, the CDR3 is TGCGCCAGCAGCCTACAGGGGTCTCACTACGAGCAGTACTTC.

V and J are TRBV5-6 and TRBJ1-2, with 8 bases matching TRBD1. Germline V gene data show CDR1 as SGHDT and CDR2 as YYEEEE. This CDR3 contains 14 residues. V shed 4 bases, J shed 3 bases, and the junction held 5 bases outside the gene matches. This CDR3 is CASSPVGQDYGYTF. In DNA, the CDR3 is TGTGCCAGCAGCCCGGTGGGACAGGACTATGGCTACACCTTC.

This chain joins TRBV5-1 and TRBJ2-2; D perhaps matches TRBD2 (5 bases). Per the germline V gene, CDR1 is SGHRS and CDR2 is YFSETQ. The ends were cut back, 0 bases at V and 8 bases at J, with 14 bases in the middle. The CDR3 sequence is 15 residues long. Here the CDR3 DNA reads TGCGCCAGCAGCTTGGGCGTGGACTCGGGAGGGGAGCTGTTTTTT. The encoded protein is CASSLGVDSGGELFF.

The gene calls are TRBV5-6 and TRBJ2-5; D remains ambiguous. V was trimmed by 0 bases and J by 5 bases, leaving 8 bases between them. This CDR3 has 13 amino acids. Germline V gene lookup returns CDR1 SGHDT and CDR2 YYEEEE. Written as DNA, the CDR3 is TGTGCCAGCAGCTTGGATTTAGGCGAGACCCAGTACTTC. It yields the protein CASSLDLGETQYF.

The CDR3 region has the DNA TGTGCCAGCAGCTACCTTAGGGGCCCATTCTATTTT. It is translated as CASSYLRGPFYF. V is TRBV5-4 and J is TRBJ1-3; weak D call: TRBD1 (5 bases). CDR1 and CDR2 (germline): SGHNT, YYREEE (reference sequence). CDR3 length: 12 amino acids. Trimming pared 3 bases from V and 16 bases from J, leaving 17 bases between.

This sequence joins TRBV10-3 and TRBJ1-2, with 8 nucleotides matching TRBD1. The CDR3 length is 12 residues. CDR1 is ENHRY, CDR2 SYGVKD, per germline. The V and J ends lost 8 bases and 4 bases, in that order; junction bases with no gene match: 3. For the CDR3, the DNA is TGTGCCATCCCCGGACAGGGCTATGGCTACACCTTC. Translation: CAIPGQGYGYTF.